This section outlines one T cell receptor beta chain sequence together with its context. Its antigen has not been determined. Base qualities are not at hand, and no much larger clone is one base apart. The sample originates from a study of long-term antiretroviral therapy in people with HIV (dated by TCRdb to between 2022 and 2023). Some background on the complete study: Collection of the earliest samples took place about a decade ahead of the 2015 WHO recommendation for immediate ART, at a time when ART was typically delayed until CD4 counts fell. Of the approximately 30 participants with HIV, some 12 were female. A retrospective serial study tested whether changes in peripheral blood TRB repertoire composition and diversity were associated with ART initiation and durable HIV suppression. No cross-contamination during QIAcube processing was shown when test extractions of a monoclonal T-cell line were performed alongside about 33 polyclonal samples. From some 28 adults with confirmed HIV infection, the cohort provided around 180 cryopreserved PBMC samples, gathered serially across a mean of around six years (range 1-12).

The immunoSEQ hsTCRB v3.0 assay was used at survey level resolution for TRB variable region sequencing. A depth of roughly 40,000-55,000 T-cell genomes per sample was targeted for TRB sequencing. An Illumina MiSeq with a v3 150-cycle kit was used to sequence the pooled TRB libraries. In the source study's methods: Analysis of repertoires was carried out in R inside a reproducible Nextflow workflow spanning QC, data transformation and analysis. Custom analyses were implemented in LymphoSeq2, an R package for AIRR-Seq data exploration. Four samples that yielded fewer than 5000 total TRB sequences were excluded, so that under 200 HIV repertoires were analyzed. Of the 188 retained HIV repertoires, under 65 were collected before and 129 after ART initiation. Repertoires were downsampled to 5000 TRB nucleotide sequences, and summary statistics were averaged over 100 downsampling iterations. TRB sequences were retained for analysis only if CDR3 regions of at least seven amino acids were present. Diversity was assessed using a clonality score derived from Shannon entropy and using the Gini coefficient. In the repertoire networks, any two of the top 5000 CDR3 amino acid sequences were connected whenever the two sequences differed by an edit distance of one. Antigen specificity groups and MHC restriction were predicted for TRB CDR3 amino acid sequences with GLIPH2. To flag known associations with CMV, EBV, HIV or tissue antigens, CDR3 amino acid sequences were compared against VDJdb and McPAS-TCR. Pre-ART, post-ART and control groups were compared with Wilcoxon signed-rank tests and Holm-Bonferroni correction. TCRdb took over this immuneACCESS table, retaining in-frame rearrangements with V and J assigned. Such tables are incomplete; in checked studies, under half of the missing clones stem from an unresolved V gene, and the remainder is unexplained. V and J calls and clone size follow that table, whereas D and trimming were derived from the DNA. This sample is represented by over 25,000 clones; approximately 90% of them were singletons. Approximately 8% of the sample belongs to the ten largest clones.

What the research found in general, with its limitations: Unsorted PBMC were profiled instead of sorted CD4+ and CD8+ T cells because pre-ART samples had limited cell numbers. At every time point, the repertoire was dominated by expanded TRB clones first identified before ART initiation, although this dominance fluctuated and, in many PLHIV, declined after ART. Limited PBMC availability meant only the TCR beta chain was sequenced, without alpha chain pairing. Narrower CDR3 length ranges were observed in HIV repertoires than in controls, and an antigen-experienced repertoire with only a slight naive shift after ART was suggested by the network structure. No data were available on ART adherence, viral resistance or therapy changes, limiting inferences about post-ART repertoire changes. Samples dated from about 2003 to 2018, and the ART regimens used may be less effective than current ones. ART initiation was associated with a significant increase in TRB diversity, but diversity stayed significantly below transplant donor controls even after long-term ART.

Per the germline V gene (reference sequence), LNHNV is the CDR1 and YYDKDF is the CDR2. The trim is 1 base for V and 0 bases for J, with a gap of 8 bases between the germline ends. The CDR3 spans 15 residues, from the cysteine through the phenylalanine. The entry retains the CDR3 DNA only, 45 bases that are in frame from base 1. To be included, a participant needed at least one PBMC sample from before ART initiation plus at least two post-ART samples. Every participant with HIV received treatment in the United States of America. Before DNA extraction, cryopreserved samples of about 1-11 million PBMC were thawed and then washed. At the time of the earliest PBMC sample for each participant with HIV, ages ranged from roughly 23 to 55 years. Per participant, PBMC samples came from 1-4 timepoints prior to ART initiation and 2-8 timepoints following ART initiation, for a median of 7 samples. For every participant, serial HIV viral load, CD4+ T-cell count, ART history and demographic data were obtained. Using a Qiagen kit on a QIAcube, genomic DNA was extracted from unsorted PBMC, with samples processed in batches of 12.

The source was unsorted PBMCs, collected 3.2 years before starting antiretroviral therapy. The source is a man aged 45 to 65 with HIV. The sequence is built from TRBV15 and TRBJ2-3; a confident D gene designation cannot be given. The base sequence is TGTGCCACCAGCAGAGGCCTTCCTAGCACAGATACGCAGTATTTT. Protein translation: CATSRGLPSTDTQYF.